This T cell receptor (beta chain) appears in the sequencing data of a study of T cell changes during pregnancy in multiple sclerosis. Some clones are missing from TCRdb's copy, which holds only in-frame ones; the method was immunoSEQ multiplex PCR. The repertoire holds over 80,000 clones, with about nine tenths as singletons. Germline CDR1 MGHRA, CDR2 YSYEKL. The CDR3 totals 15 residues. The V gene lost 3 bases and the J gene lost 3 bases, with 12 bases spanning the gap. V and J are TRBV4-1 and TRBJ2-1, with D perhaps TRBD1 (5 bases). The sequenced sample was peripheral blood, obtained in the second trimester of pregnancy. This clonotype was sampled from a female donor in good health, enrolled as a control in a pregnancy study. The CDR3 sequence is CASSHPTGNYNEQFF. CDR3 DNA: TGCGCCAGCAGCCATCCTACAGGAAACTACAATGAGCAGTTCTTC.